This TCR beta chain was recorded in a study of T cells expressing NK-cell markers (TCRdb year 2020). Concerning the study at large: TCR beta-chain repertoires were profiled in sorted CD3+CD56+NKG2C+, CD3+CD56+NKG2C- and CD3+CD56-NKG2C+ T-cell subsets from several donors. Of the eight sequenced donors, seven were found to be HCMV-seropositive and one was found to be HCMV-seronegative. All eight donors whose samples were sequenced were randomly selected healthy volunteers, three of them men and five women. Sequencing of the libraries produced 2 x 150 bp reads on Illumina HiSeq 2000/2500, MiSeq or NextSeq.

To note about this clonotype: Its antigen is still unknown.

The research as a whole found: Whether the expanded NKG2C-expressing T cell clones were specific for HCMV antigens remained unclear. In more than 5 donors, the dominant CD3+CD56+NKG2C+ clonotypes ranked among the top 10 CD8+ clonotypes, making up 1.0-7.0% of CD8+ T cells. Those dominant clonotypes were again the most abundant among CD3+CD56-NKG2C+ cells in a few donors, at roughly 28.3-65%.

HCMV-specific IgG was detected in serum with a commercial ELISA kit to determine HCMV serostatus. Peripheral blood mononuclear cells were isolated from blood by Ficoll density gradient centrifugation. TCRdb names Illumina HiSeq 2000 as the instrument used. TCR beta cDNA libraries were made by 5'RACE template switching that added a universal primer site and unique molecular identifiers. cDNA synthesis was primed from the TCR beta constant segment, followed by two successive PCR amplification steps. The authors processed their data as follows. Reads were demultiplexed and grouped by UMI with MIGEC, and clonotypes were assembled and quantified with MiTCR. To exclude erroneous sequences, only TCR cDNA sequences supported by at least two reads were retained. The tcR package was used for downstream repertoire analysis, and clonotypes were matched across fractions by CDR3 nucleotide sequence plus V segment. VDJmatch was used to annotate antigen specificity against VDJdb, with one amino acid substitution in CDR3 permitted. TCRdb reprocessed the reads, and each CDR3 protein sequence is entered once, without DNA. It is TCRdb's table, rather than the study itself, that gives the V and J calls and clone size. The sample's records list around 470,000 distinct CDR3 sequences. The ten most abundant clones make up almost 1.5% of the sample.

Measured from the cysteine to the phenylalanine, the CDR3 is 15 residues long. No DNA sequence is on record. This sequence originates from a woman between 45 and 60 years old in good health. Donor details come from another sample of the same person, matched by shared clones. The chain is encoded by TRBV12-3 or TRBV12-4 joined to TRBJ1-6; TCRdb lists TRBD1, though no DNA is available to test this call. The sample consisted of blood T cells: a sorted CD56 or NKG2C T cell subset, CD4+ or CD8+ T cells, or bulk PBMC T cells (not recorded which). Here the CDR3 is given as CASRLQQGFNSPLHF.